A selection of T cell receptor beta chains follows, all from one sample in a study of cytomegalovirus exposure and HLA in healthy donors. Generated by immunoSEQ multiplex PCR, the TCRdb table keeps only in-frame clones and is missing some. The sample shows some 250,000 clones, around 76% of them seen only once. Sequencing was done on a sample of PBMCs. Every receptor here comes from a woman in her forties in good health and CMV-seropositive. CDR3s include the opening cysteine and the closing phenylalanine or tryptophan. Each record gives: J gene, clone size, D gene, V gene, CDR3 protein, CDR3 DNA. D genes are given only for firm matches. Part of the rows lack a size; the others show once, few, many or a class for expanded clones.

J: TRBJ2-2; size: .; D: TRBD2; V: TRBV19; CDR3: CASNRLAGPKGELFF; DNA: TGTGCCAGTAACAGGCTAGCGGGCCCCAAGGGGGAGCTGTTTTTT
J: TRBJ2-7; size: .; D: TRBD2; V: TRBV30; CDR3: CAWRKNKGLAGGPGGEQYF; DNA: TGTGCCTGGAGGAAGAATAAGGGACTAGCGGGAGGGCCCGGGGGCGAGCAGTACTTC
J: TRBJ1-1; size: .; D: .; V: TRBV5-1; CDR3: CASVRGTEAFF; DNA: TGCGCCAGCGTCCGGGGAACTGAAGCTTTCTTT
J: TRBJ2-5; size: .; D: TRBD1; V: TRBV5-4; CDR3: CASSLGDRVETQYF; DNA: TGTGCCAGCAGCTTGGGGGACAGGGTGGAGACCCAGTACTTC
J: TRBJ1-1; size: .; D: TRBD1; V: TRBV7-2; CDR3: CASSLGQGRVAFF; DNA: TGTGCCAGCAGCCTCGGACAGGGAAGAGTGGCTTTCTTT
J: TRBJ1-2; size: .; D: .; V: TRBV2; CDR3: CASSREGNYGYTF; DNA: TGTGCCAGCAGCAGGGAGGGGAACTATGGCTACACCTTC
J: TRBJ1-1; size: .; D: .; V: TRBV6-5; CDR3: CASSYSQALNTEAFF; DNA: TGTGCCAGCAGTTACTCACAGGCCTTGAACACTGAAGCTTTCTTT
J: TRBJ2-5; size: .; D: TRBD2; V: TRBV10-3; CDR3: CAISEGTSGFQYF; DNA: TGTGCCATCAGTGAGGGGACTAGCGGGTTCCAGTACTTC
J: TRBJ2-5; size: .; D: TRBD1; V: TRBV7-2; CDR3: CASSGRTGGWSETQYF; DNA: TGTGCCAGCAGCGGCCGGACAGGGGGGTGGTCAGAGACCCAGTACTTC
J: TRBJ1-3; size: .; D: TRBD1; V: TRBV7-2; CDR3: CASSPPGGRQGAHTIYF; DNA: TGTGCCAGCAGCCCCCCGGGGGGGAGACAGGGTGCGCACACCATATATTTT
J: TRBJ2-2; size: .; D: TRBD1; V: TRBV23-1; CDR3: CASSLERFGPQGAFTGELFF; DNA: TGCGCCAGCAGTCTAGAGCGTTTCGGCCCCCAGGGGGCGTTTACCGGGGAGCTGTTTTTT
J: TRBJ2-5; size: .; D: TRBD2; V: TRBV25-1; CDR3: CASSRAGGPGETQYF; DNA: TGTGCCAGCAGTCGAGCGGGGGGGCCGGGCGAGACCCAGTACTTC
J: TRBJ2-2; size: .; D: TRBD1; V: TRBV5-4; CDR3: CASSHQGVGTGELFF; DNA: TGTGCCAGCAGCCATCAGGGGGTCGGGACCGGGGAGCTGTTTTTT
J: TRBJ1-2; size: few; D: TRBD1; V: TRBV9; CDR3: CASSSYRGINYGYTF; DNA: TGTGCCAGCAGCTCCTACAGGGGAATTAACTATGGCTACACCTTC
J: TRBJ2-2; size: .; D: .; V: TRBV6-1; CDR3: CASSSAITGELFF; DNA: TGTGCCAGCAGCAGCGCTATCACCGGGGAGCTGTTTTTT
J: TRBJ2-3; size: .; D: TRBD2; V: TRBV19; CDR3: CASSILAGGTDTQYF; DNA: TGTGCCAGTAGTATCCTAGCGGGAGGGACAGATACGCAGTATTTT
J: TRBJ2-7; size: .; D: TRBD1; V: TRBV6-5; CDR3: CASSTGTASYEQYF; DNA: TGTGCCAGCAGCACCGGGACAGCCTCCTACGAGCAGTACTTC
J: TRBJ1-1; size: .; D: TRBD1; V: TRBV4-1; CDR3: CASSQPRGRETEAFF; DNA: TGCGCCAGCAGCCAACCCAGGGGGCGAGAAACTGAAGCTTTCTTT
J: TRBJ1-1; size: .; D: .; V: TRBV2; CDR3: CASKEGMGARAFF; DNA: TGTGCCAGCAAGGAGGGCATGGGCGCGAGAGCTTTCTTT
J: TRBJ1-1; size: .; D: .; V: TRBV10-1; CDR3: CASSDSTEAFF; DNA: TGCGCCAGCTCGGACAGTACTGAAGCTTTCTTT
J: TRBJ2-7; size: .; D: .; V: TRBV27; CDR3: CASSLTRGNYEQYF; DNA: TGTGCCAGCAGTCTAACCAGGGGTAACTACGAGCAGTACTTC
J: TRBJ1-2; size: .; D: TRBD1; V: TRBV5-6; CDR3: CASLDRGQGFYGYTF; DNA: TGTGCCAGCCTAGACCGCGGACAGGGCTTCTATGGCTACACCTTC
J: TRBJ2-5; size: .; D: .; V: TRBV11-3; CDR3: CASSLAGFGETQYF; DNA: TGTGCCAGCAGCTTAGCAGGGTTTGGGGAGACCCAGTACTTC
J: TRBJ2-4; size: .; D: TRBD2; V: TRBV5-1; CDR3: CASSLEPHSGSAKNIQYF; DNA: TGCGCCAGCAGCTTAGAGCCGCATAGCGGGAGTGCCAAAAACATTCAGTACTTC
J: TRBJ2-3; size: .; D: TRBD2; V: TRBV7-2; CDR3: CASSRSGGFTDTQYF; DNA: TGTGCCAGCAGCCGTAGCGGGGGCTTCACAGATACGCAGTATTTT
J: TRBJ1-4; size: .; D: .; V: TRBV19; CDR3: CASSIDQRGGGEKLFF; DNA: TGTGCCAGTAGTATAGATCAGCGAGGCGGCGGTGAAAAACTGTTTTTT
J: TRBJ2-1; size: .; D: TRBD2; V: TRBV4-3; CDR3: CASSQDLTGGSERVQFF; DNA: TGCGCCAGCAGCCAAGATTTAACGGGAGGCTCGGAACGGGTGCAGTTCTTC
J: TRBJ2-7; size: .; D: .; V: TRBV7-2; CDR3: CASSLGAQVYEQYF; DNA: TGTGCCAGCAGCTTGGGGGCCCAAGTTTACGAGCAGTACTTC
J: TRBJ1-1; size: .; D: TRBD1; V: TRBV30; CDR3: CAWKSRDRETEAFF; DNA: TGTGCCTGGAAATCCCGGGACAGGGAAACTGAAGCTTTCTTT